One and the same sample provided the 32 T cell receptor beta chains below, sequenced in a study of Tregs in tolerant kidney transplant recipients. The table came from immunoSEQ multiplex PCR; TCRdb's copy has only in-frame clones and leaves some out. The data show about 110,000 clones, 90% seen once. This specimen consisted of CD4+ T cells from blood, obtained before the transplant. These receptors were obtained from a human donor who received a combined kidney and bone marrow transplant.

V usage is TRBV6-6 and J usage is TRBJ2-1; a weak D match, TRBD1 (6 bases). In germline, CDR1 is MNHNY, CDR2 SVGAGI (reference sequence). CDR3 size: 13 residues. V dropped 6 bases and J dropped 8 bases, with 14 bases sitting between them. The CDR3 here is CASRQTGSYEQFF. In DNA form, the CDR3 reads TGTGCCAGCAGACAAACAGGGAGTTATGAGCAGTTCTTC.

The gene calls are TRBV6-5 and TRBJ2-5; 7 bases map to TRBD2. V was pared by 2 bases and J by 5 bases, with 5 bases of the junction left unmatched. The germline gives CDR1 MNHEY, CDR2 SVGAGI. The CDR3 is 14 residues long. CDR3 in DNA: TGTGCCAGCAGTTACCAGCGGGGAAGGGAGACCCAGTACTTC. Translation: CASSYQRGRETQYF.

This clone is a singleton in its sample. This sequence joins TRBV7-9 and TRBJ2-7; D may be TRBD2 (6 bases). CDR1 is SEHNR, CDR2 FQNEAQ, per germline (reference sequence). The CDR3 length is 14 residues. Trimming took off 2 bases at V and 3 bases at J, with 11 bases between the two ends. The DNA of the CDR3 is TGTGCCAGCAGCTTAACTAGCTCCTTCTACGAGCAGTACTTC. It translates to CASSLTSSFYEQYF.

The chain employs TRBV5-1 and TRBJ1-6; 7 bases are a match to TRBD1. This CDR3 has 14 amino acids. The germline V gene has CDR1 SGHRS and CDR2 YFSETQ. V lost 4 bases, J lost 9 bases, and 7 bases stayed unmatched. CDR3 sequence: CASSQGTEFSPLHF. The CDR3 nucleotides read TGCGCCAGCAGCCAAGGGACAGAATTTTCACCCCTCCACTTT.

Notes on this clone: The sample holds other DNA sequences that translate to the same CDR3. This chain links TRBV5-1 with TRBJ1-1; D gene ambiguous. CDR1 is SGHRS and CDR2 is YFSETQ in the germline V gene. This CDR3 is built from 13 residues. Trimming removed 0 bases at V and 5 bases at J, with 8 bases between. CDR3 sequence: CASSLGGGTEAFF. DNA of the CDR3: TGCGCCAGCAGCTTGGGGGGAGGAACTGAAGCTTTCTTT.

The CDR3: CASSLADTGELFF. Here the CDR3 DNA reads TGTGCCAGCAGTTTAGCGGACACCGGGGAGCTGTTTTTT. The chain has TRBV6-6 and TRBJ2-2, with D perhaps matching TRBD2 (6 bases). V gave up 4 bases and J gave up 3 bases, with 6 bases separating them. The CDR3 is 13 residues long. Germline CDR1 is MNHNY and CDR2 is SVGAGI (reference sequence).

This clone was counted only a few times. The chain couples TRBV2 to TRBJ1-5; D is undetermined. Trimming took off 2 bases at V and 3 bases at J, with 8 bases between the two ends. Germline-derived CDR1 and CDR2 are SNHLY and FYNNEI. The CDR3 is 14 residues long. CDR3 region: CASSEMYPNQPQHF. In DNA, the CDR3 is TGTGCCAGCAGTGAAATGTATCCCAATCAGCCCCAGCATTTT. The full variable domain, with the rest looked up from reference TRBV2 and TRBJ1-5, is EPEVTQTPSHQVTQMGQEVILRCVPISNHLYFYWYRQILGQKVEFLVSFYNNEISEKSEIFDDQFSVERPDGSNFTLKIRSTKLEDSAMYFCASSEMYPNQPQHFGDGTRLSIL.

The rearrangement uses TRBV27 and TRBJ2-7, with 9 nucleotides matching TRBD2. There are 20 residues in the CDR3. With V trimmed by 4 bases and J by 0 bases, 19 bases remained unmatched. From germline, CDR1 is MNHEY and CDR2 SMNVEV (reference sequence). CDR3 region: CASSWGKREALSSGSYEQYF. CDR3 nucleotides: TGTGCCAGCAGTTGGGGCAAGCGGGAGGCCCTTTCGTCGGGCTCCTACGAGCAGTACTTC.

This rearrangement joins TRBV6-5 to TRBJ1-2; 7 nucleotides align to TRBD1. CDR3 length: 15 amino acids. The germline CDR1 and CDR2 sequences are MNHEY and SVGAGI. V gave up 5 bases and J gave up 6 bases; unmatched junction bases: 12. This CDR3 reads CASSPRGRGVHGYTF. DNA of the CDR3: TGTGCCAGCAGTCCCAGGGGCAGGGGGGTCCATGGCTACACCTTC.

V and J are TRBV7-6 and TRBJ2-3, with TRBD2 identical over 8 bases. Trimming cost V 0 bases and J 2 bases; bases outside gene matches: 4. Germline assignment: CDR1 SGHVS and CDR2 FNYEAQ. This CDR3 has 16 residues. The CDR3 nucleotides are TGTGCCAGCAGCTTAGCGCCGACTAGCGACACAGATACGCAGTATTTT. Translated: CASSLAPTSDTDTQYF.

V and J are TRBV6-6 and TRBJ2-3; D is perhaps TRBD2 (5 bases). The CDR3 is 16 amino acids. Germline V gives CDR1 MNHNY, CDR2 SVGAGI (reference sequence). Between the trimmed V and J ends, which lost 3 bases and 0 bases, there was a span of 13 bases. The chain's CDR3 is CASSYLLGPSTDTQYF. In DNA form, the CDR3 reads TGTGCCAGCAGTTATCTACTAGGACCAAGCACAGATACGCAGTATTTT.

The V gene is TRBV6-6, the J gene TRBJ2-6; D not resolved. Between the trimmed V and J ends, which lost 2 bases and 2 bases, there was a span of 7 bases. There are 15 residues in the CDR3. Germline V CDR1 and CDR2: MNHNY, SVGAGI (reference sequence). CDR3 bases: TGTGCCAGCAGTTACCCCAGGACTGGGGCCAACGTCCTGACTTTC. It translates to CASSYPRTGANVLTF.

The genes are TRBV9 and TRBJ1-2; D might be TRBD1 (5 bases). The CDR3 has 14 amino acids. Trimming stripped 7 bases from V and 7 bases from J, with 20 bases between. Germline V CDR1 and CDR2: SGDLS, YYNGEE. The CDR3 is CASPLSGEDCGYTF. The CDR3 DNA follows: TGTGCCAGCCCCCTCTCGGGGGAGGATTGTGGCTACACCTTC. Variable domain in full (rest from reference TRBV9 and TRBJ1-2): DSGVTQTPKHLITATGQRVTLRCSPRSGDLSVYWYQQSLDQGLQFLIQYYNGEERAKGNILERFSAQQFPDLHSELNLSSLELGDSALYFCASPLSGEDCGYTFGSGTRLTVV.

This rearrangement joins TRBV9 to TRBJ2-2, with 10 bases matching TRBD1. The junction had 7 bases not matched to a gene; V was cut back by 0 bases and J by 5 bases. Germline CDR1 is SGDLS and CDR2 is YYNGEE. The CDR3 length is 17 residues. CDR3 in DNA: TGTGCCAGCAGCGTAGCCCCCGGGACAGGGGTTACCGGGGAGCTGTTTTTT. Its protein product is CASSVAPGTGVTGELFF.

The chain links TRBV18 to TRBJ2-4; tentative D call: TRBD2 (5 bases). V was clipped by 5 bases and J by 0 bases, with 14 bases between them. Germline V lookup: CDR1 KGHSH, CDR2 LQKENI. The CDR3 spans 16 residues. This CDR3 reads CASSSPGFRAKNIQYF. CDR3 in DNA: TGTGCCAGCTCATCCCCGGGATTCCGAGCCAAAAACATTCAGTACTTC. The full variable domain, with the rest looked up from reference TRBV18 and TRBJ2-4, is NAGVMQNPRHLVRRRGQEARLRCSPMKGHSHVYWYRQLPEEGLKFMVYLQKENIIDESGMPKERFSAEFPKEGPSILRIQQVVRGDSAAYFCASSSPGFRAKNIQYFGAGTRLSVL.

This sequence joins TRBV5-1 and TRBJ1-1; 8 nucleotides align to TRBD1. Germline V gene sequence: CDR1 SGHRS, CDR2 YFSETQ. V lost 4 bases and J lost 4; bases outside the gene matches: 6. CDR3 length equals 14 residues. The CDR3 DNA sequence: TGCGCCAGCAGCGCGACAGGGGAGGTCACTGAAGCTTTCTTT. Amino acid sequence: CASSATGEVTEAFF.

The chain links TRBV7-2 to TRBJ1-2; a weak D match, TRBD1 (5 bases). The CDR3 has 12 amino acids. Germline lookup yields CDR1 SGHTA and CDR2 FQGNSA. V lost 1 base, J lost 8 bases, and 8 bases lay in between. As DNA, the CDR3 is TGTGCCAGCAGCTTAGTAGGGGTGGGCTACACCTTC. Translated: CASSLVGVGYTF.

V usage is TRBV4-1 and J usage is TRBJ2-7, with 8 bases aligning to TRBD1. CDR1 and CDR2 (germline): MGHRA, YSYEKL. J gave up 7 bases and V 0 bases, and 11 bases lay outside the gene matches. This CDR3 spans 16 amino acids. CDR3 loop: CASSQDERQGAGEQYF. As DNA, the CDR3 is TGCGCCAGCAGCCAAGATGAGAGGCAGGGGGCGGGTGAGCAGTACTTC.

This clone was detected once. The chain couples TRBV18 to TRBJ2-1; D may be TRBD1 (5 bases). The CDR3 contains 13 residues. Germline V gene data show CDR1 as KGHSH and CDR2 as LQKENI. Trimming removed 3 bases from V and 6 bases from J, with 9 bases in between. CDR3 region: CASSPTGLNEQFF. In DNA form, the CDR3 reads TGTGCCAGCTCACCCACAGGTCTCAATGAGCAGTTCTTC.

This chain links TRBV7-8 with TRBJ1-5; 7 bases are a match to TRBD1. V shed 3 bases, J shed 0 bases, and the junction held 5 bases outside the gene matches. Germline V lookup: CDR1 SGHVS, CDR2 FQNEAQ. There are 16 residues in the CDR3. The CDR3 region has the DNA TGTGCCAGCAGCTTGGGACAGCCCAATAGCAATCAGCCCCAGCATTTT. Translated, it gives CASSLGQPNSNQPQHF.

The chain recombines TRBV19 with TRBJ2-3; 7 nucleotides align to TRBD1. Germline CDR1 LNHDA, CDR2 SQIVND (reference sequence). V gave up 4 bases and J gave up 4 bases; unmatched junction bases: 11. The CDR3 length is 16 residues. CDR3 sequence (DNA): TGTGCCAGTAGTACCCAACGGACAGGTCGGCCAGATACGCAGTATTTT. Translated: CASSTQRTGRPDTQYF.

The chain has TRBV5-1 and TRBJ2-7; TRBD1 matches 7 bases. The germline V gene has CDR1 SGHRS and CDR2 YFSETQ. V was pared by 2 bases and J by 5 bases, with 7 bases of the junction left unmatched. CDR3 size: 14 residues. CDR3 coding DNA: TGCGCCAGCAGCTTATTACAGGGGTGGCACGAGCAGTACTTC. Its protein product is CASSLLQGWHEQYF.

The rearrangement links TRBV5-1 to TRBJ2-7; 10 nucleotides align to TRBD2. This CDR3 is 15 amino acids long. With V trimmed by 4 bases and J by 2 bases, 6 bases remained unmatched. The germline CDR1 and CDR2 sequences are SGHRS and YFSETQ. The CDR3 coding sequence is TGCGCCAGCAGCCCGATTAGCGGGGGGCCCTACGAGCAGTACTTC. Amino acids: CASSPISGGPYEQYF.

The genes are TRBV2 and TRBJ1-2; weak D call: TRBD1 (5 bases). This CDR3 has 14 amino acids. Per germline, CDR1 SNHLY and CDR2 FYNNEI. V lost 8 bases and J 2 bases, leaving 15 bases between the germline ends. CDR3 sequence: CASGGTALNYGYTF. The CDR3 DNA is TGTGCCAGCGGGGGGACCGCGCTAAACTATGGCTACACCTTC.

The gene calls are TRBV29-1 and TRBJ2-7, with D maybe TRBD2 (6 bases). V lost 4 bases to trimming and J lost 3 bases, with 16 bases between them. This CDR3 has 14 amino acids. Germline V gene lookup returns CDR1 SQVTM and CDR2 ANQGSEA. The DNA for the CDR3 is TGCAGCGTTGGGAGGAGGGGCCCGGTCTACGAGCAGTACTTC. This encodes CSVGRRGPVYEQYF.

The chain couples TRBV11-2 to TRBJ2-7; tentative D call: TRBD2 (6 bases). This CDR3 spans 12 amino acids. CDR1 is SGHAT and CDR2 is FQNNGV in the germline V gene. Trimming stripped 5 bases from V and 12 bases from J, with 17 bases between. The CDR3 here is CASSAPAGGRYF. The CDR3 region has the DNA TGTGCCAGCAGCGCCCCCGCCGGGGGTCGGTACTTC.

V is TRBV7-9 and J is TRBJ2-3; no reliable D call. Germline V gene sequence: CDR1 SEHNR, CDR2 FQNEAQ (reference sequence). V gave up 2 bases and J gave up 5 bases, with 5 bases separating them. This CDR3 spans 12 amino acids. CDR3 sequence reads: CASSLSGDTQYF. DNA for the CDR3: TGTGCCAGCAGCTTATCGGGAGATACGCAGTATTTT. The full variable domain, its missing parts supplied by reference TRBV7-9 and TRBJ2-3, is DTGVSQNPRHKITKRGQNVTFRCDPISEHNRLYWYRQTLGQGPEFLTYFQNEAQLEKSRLLSDRFSAERPKGSFSTLEIQRTEQGDSAMYLCASSLSGDTQYFGPGTRLTVL.

This clone was seen only once. The V and J genes are TRBV6-1 and TRBJ1-5; 9 bases are shared with TRBD1. CDR1 and CDR2 from the germline V gene are MNHNS and SASEGT. CDR3 size: 18 residues. V was pared by 3 bases and J by 0 bases, with 9 bases of the junction left unmatched. The CDR3 DNA sequence: TGTGCCAGCAGTGATGGGGACAGGGCGCTGGATAGCAATCAGCCCCAGCATTTT. Protein: CASSDGDRALDSNQPQHF.

The chain recombines TRBV27 with TRBJ2-7; D perhaps matches TRBD1 (6 bases). The V end lost 3 bases, the J end lost 3 bases, and 12 bases lay between the germline ends. Germline CDR1 MNHEY, CDR2 SMNVEV (reference sequence). CDR3 length: 14 amino acids. The CDR3 nucleotides are TGTGCCAGCAGTTTCACAGGGACGAACTACGAGCAGTACTTC. Translating gives CASSFTGTNYEQYF.

The rearrangement joins TRBV2 to TRBJ2-3, with a possible D match to TRBD2 (7 bases). The germline gives CDR1 SNHLY, CDR2 FYNNEI. V was clipped by 3 bases and J by 3 bases, with 13 bases between them. The CDR3 spans 15 residues. The CDR3, as DNA: TGTGCCAGCAGTGACGGGGGGCCTCGAACAGATACGCAGTATTTT. Encoded protein: CASSDGGPRTDTQYF.

This chain links TRBV5-1 with TRBJ2-7, with 14 bases identical to TRBD2. Germline CDR1 reads SGHRS; CDR2 reads YFSETQ. The V and J ends lost 4 bases and 2 bases, in that order; junction bases with no gene match: 5. The CDR3 is made up of 16 amino acids. The CDR3 nucleotides are TGCGCCAGCAGCCGAGGGACTAGCGGGGGAACCTACGAGCAGTACTTC. The encoded protein is CASSRGTSGGTYEQYF.

The chain is built from TRBV7-2 and TRBJ2-6; D might be TRBD1 (5 bases). The CDR3 length is 17 residues. Between the trimmed V and J ends, which lost 3 bases and 0 bases, there was a span of 12 bases. Germline lookup yields CDR1 SGHTA and CDR2 FQGNSA. The CDR3 protein is CASSFTRDSSGANVLTF. In nucleotides, the CDR3 is TGTGCCAGCAGCTTTACCAGGGATAGCTCTGGGGCCAACGTCCTGACTTTC.